In its sample, the clone carrying this TCR beta chain was seen many times. The V gene's germline CDR1 is DFQATT and CDR2 SNEGSKA (reference sequence). This CDR3 comprises 11 residues. Trimming cost V 8 bases and J 6 bases; bases outside gene matches: 6. The data are from a study of T cells after yellow fever vaccination. TCRdb fed the 5' RACE reads into MiXCR, producing one record per CDR3 protein. The sample holds some 130,000 distinct CDR3 sequences, approximately 6.6% seen once. The sequences come from CD4+ T cells sorted from PBMCs, collected 10 days after the yellow fever booster vaccination. This chain connects TRBV20-1 to TRBJ1-2, with 7 bases that match TRBD1. This TCR derives from a young man who received the YFV17D yellow fever vaccine. Here the CDR3 reads CSTRGADGYTF. For the CDR3, the DNA is TGCAGTACCAGGGGGGCGGATGGCTACACCTTC.